This T cell receptor beta chain originates from a study of blood T cell repertoires in COVID-19. Measured with immunoSEQ multiplex PCR; TCRdb has only the in-frame clones, and not every one. The table includes some 320,000 clones, more than 75% detected once. With 2 bases removed from V and 5 bases from J, the gap between germline ends came to 12 bases. The CDR3 sequence is 14 residues long. Germline V gene data show CDR1 as SGHTA and CDR2 as FQGTGA. This TCR came from a woman in her 30s who had recovered from COVID-19. The sequencing sample was made of PBMCs or T cells enriched from blood (not recorded which). The rearrangement joins TRBV7-3 to TRBJ2-5, with D perhaps TRBD2 (6 bases). DNA for the CDR3: TGTGCCAGCAGCTTAGGTAGCGGCGGGGAGACCCAGTACTTC. Encoded protein: CASSLGSGGETQYF.